The 27 T cell receptor beta chains below were found in one sample sequenced in a study of TIL therapy for anti-PD-1-resistant metastatic lung cancer. The time point denotes: pre-treatment sample, taken before nivolumab and TIL therapy. Pleural nodules or supraclavicular lymph nodes made up most of the excised metastases sampled. This was the immunoSEQ v3 assay. The assay was immunoSEQ multiplex PCR, and TCRdb's table has in-frame clones only and misses some. The table includes fewer than 30,000 clones, 63% detected once. Material: tumor tissue, obtained at baseline. The receptor set was obtained from a woman aged 30 to 85 with non-small cell lung cancer.

CDR3 amino acids: CASSEASEQFF. The CDR3 DNA reads TGTGCCAGCAGTGAAGCCAGTGAGCAGTTCTTC. The chain links TRBV6-1 to TRBJ2-1; D gene uncertain. Germline-derived CDR1 and CDR2 are MNHNS and SASEGT. V dropped 0 bases and J dropped 9 bases, with 3 bases sitting between them. This CDR3 contains 11 residues.

The chain combines TRBV6-5 with TRBJ1-2; TRBD1 matches 8 bases. The CDR3 is made up of 15 amino acids. With V trimmed by 0 bases and J by 4 bases, 4 bases remained unmatched. CDR1 is MNHEY, CDR2 SVGAGI, per germline. CDR3: CASSYSSGGSYGYTF. The CDR3 coding sequence is TGTGCCAGCAGTTACTCCTCAGGGGGCAGCTATGGCTACACCTTC.

The V and J genes are TRBV14 and TRBJ2-2; D not resolved. V shed 2 bases and J shed 5 bases, with 9 bases lying between them. The CDR3 loop spans 14 amino acids. Germline values: CDR1 SGHDN, CDR2 FVKESK. In nucleotides, the CDR3 is TGTGCCAGCAGCCAACTACAGTTAACCGGGGAGCTGTTTTTT. Its translation is CASSQLQLTGELFF.

In its sample, this clone was seen a few times. The chain joins TRBV7-6 to TRBJ2-2; 12 bases line up with TRBD2. Germline assignment: CDR1 SGHVS and CDR2 FNYEAQ. The CDR3 loop spans 15 amino acids. The trim removed 3 bases at V and 5 bases at J, leaving 1 base unmatched. The CDR3 bases are TGTGCCAGCAGCTTGACTAGCGGGAGTACCGGGGAGCTGTTTTTT. This codes for CASSLTSGSTGELFF.

The chain links TRBV7-9 to TRBJ1-2; D might be TRBD1 (6 bases). V was clipped by 4 bases and J by 6 bases, with 15 bases between them. Germline V gene lookup returns CDR1 SEHNR and CDR2 FQNEAQ (reference sequence). The CDR3 is made up of 14 amino acids. This CDR3 is CASSSQQGWDGYTF. DNA of the CDR3: TGTGCCAGCAGCTCACAACAGGGATGGGATGGCTACACCTTC.

The V gene is TRBV11-2, the J gene TRBJ1-2; D gene ambiguous. This CDR3 is 15 amino acids long. The germline V gene encodes CDR1 SGHAT and CDR2 FQNNGV. V lost 0 bases, J lost 4 bases, and 12 bases lay in between. The CDR3 is CASSLDEGRGYGYTF. CDR3 DNA: TGTGCCAGCAGCTTAGATGAGGGCCGAGGCTATGGCTACACCTTC.

By proportion, this clone is large. V is TRBV21-1 and J is TRBJ1-4. TRBV21-1 is an annotated pseudogene. The length of the CDR3 is 16 residues. CDR3 protein: CASSGPRLATNEKLFF. The CDR3 DNA is TGTGCCAGCAGCGGGCCCAGACTGGCAACTAATGAAAAACTGTTTTTT.

As DNA, the CDR3 is TGTGCCAGCACGACTAGCGGAGGGAACGAGCAGTACTTC. This gives the protein CASTTSGGNEQYF. The chain recombines TRBV27 with TRBJ2-7, with TRBD2 identical over 9 bases. Per germline, CDR1 MNHEY and CDR2 SMNVEV (reference sequence). The V gene end was trimmed by 7 bases and the J gene end by 5 bases; junction bases not matched to a gene: 6. This CDR3 has 13 amino acids.

This clone came up a few times. Other DNA sequences in the same sample also yield this CDR3. The gene calls are TRBV4-1 and TRBJ1-5; D ambiguous. Germline CDR1 MGHRA, CDR2 YSYEKL. The CDR3 runs 14 residues. The ends were cut back, 2 bases at V and 7 bases at J, with 12 bases in the middle. The CDR3 sequence is CASSQNRVGQPQHF. The CDR3 DNA is TGCGCCAGCAGCCAAAACCGGGTCGGACAGCCCCAGCATTTT.

The V call is TRBV19, the J call TRBJ1-2, with D perhaps TRBD1 (5 bases). The CDR3 has 14 residues. V was clipped by 7 bases and J by 4 bases, with 16 bases between them. The germline V gene has CDR1 LNHDA and CDR2 SQIVND (reference sequence). This chain's CDR3 is CASIQAVGGYGYTF. The CDR3 DNA reads TGTGCCAGTATACAGGCGGTGGGGGGCTATGGCTACACCTTC.

The chain combines TRBV7-9 with TRBJ2-7; D ambiguous. Germline assignment: CDR1 SEHNR and CDR2 FQNEAQ (reference sequence). The CDR3 runs to 13 residues. V lost 5 bases to trimming and J lost 5 bases, with 13 bases between them. CDR3 in amino acids: CASSPSTQDEQYF. CDR3 DNA: TGTGCCAGCAGCCCCTCGACCCAGGACGAGCAGTACTTC.

CDR3 in amino acids: CASSRQGGLFGYTF. The CDR3 DNA reads as TGTGCCAGCAGTCGACAGGGGGGCCTGTTTGGCTACACCTTC. The rearrangement uses TRBV6-5 and TRBJ1-2, with TRBD1 matching 9 bases. This CDR3 has 14 amino acids. Germline V gives CDR1 MNHEY, CDR2 SVGAGI. Losses at the gene ends were 5 bases for V and 7 bases for J; bases not matched to a gene: 8.

J is TRBJ2-5 and V is TRBV5-1, with D possibly matching TRBD2 (5 bases). The CDR3 totals 16 residues. V was shortened by 4 bases and J by 3 bases, with 19 bases between the two germline ends. CDR1 is SGHRS and CDR2 is YFSETQ in the germline V gene. CDR3 in DNA: TGCGCCAGCAGCCCTGGGGTGGTGCGGGCCGAAGAGACCCAGTACTTC. As protein: CASSPGVVRAEETQYF.

In its sample, this clone is medium-sized (0.01 to 0.1%). The chain joins TRBV7-6 to TRBJ2-7; 9 bases agree with TRBD1. CDR1 is SGHVS and CDR2 is FNYEAQ in the germline V gene. This CDR3 spans 14 amino acids. The V gene end was trimmed by 5 bases and the J gene end by 3 bases; junction bases not matched to a gene: 5. In DNA form, the CDR3 reads TGTGCCAGCAGCCAGCGACAGGGGGGCTACGAGCAGTACTTC. This codes for CASSQRQGGYEQYF.

In nucleotides, the CDR3 is TGCGCCAGCAGCTTGGCCGCAGGGACGGCCGGTAATGAAAAACTGTTTTTT. Translated: CASSLAAGTAGNEKLFF. This chain joins TRBV5-1 and TRBJ1-4; tentative D call: TRBD1 (5 bases). CDR1 SGHRS and CDR2 YFSETQ come from the germline V gene. This CDR3 has 17 amino acids. V was clipped by 0 bases and J by 4 bases, with 16 bases between them.

The chain couples TRBV19 to TRBJ2-1, with 9 bases matching TRBD2. The CDR3 has 16 residues. The V gene end was trimmed by 4 bases and the J gene end by 2 bases; junction bases not matched to a gene: 6. CDR1 is LNHDA, CDR2 SQIVND, per germline (reference sequence). CDR3 region: CASSTRGGRAYNEQFF. The CDR3 coding sequence is TGTGCCAGTAGTACCAGGGGCGGGAGGGCCTACAATGAGCAGTTCTTC. Full variable domain (outside the CDR3, taken from reference TRBV19 and TRBJ2-1): DGGITQSPKYLFRKEGQNVTLSCEQNLNHDAMYWYRQDPGQGLRLIYYSQIVNDFQKGDIAEGYSVSREKKESFPLTVTSAQKNPTAFYLCASSTRGGRAYNEQFFGPGTRLTVL.

CDR3 region: CASSPDRVSFSPLHF. The CDR3 nucleotides read TGTGCCAGCAGCCCGGACAGGGTGAGCTTTTCACCCCTCCACTTT. The chain employs TRBV5-4 and TRBJ1-6, with 8 nucleotides matching TRBD1. The germline V gene encodes CDR1 SGHNT and CDR2 YYREEE (reference sequence). CDR3 length: 15 amino acids. With V trimmed by 4 bases and J by 9 bases, 9 bases remained unmatched. The whole variable domain, remainder taken from reference TRBV5-4 and TRBJ1-6, is ETGVTQSPTHLIKTRGQQVTLRCSSQSGHNTVSWYQQALGQGPQFIFQYYREEENGRGNFPPRFSGLQFPNYSSELNVNALELDDSALYLCASSPDRVSFSPLHFGNGTRLTVT.

V usage is TRBV7-2 and J usage is TRBJ1-1; no clear D gene. The CDR3 is 14 residues long. V gave up 3 bases and J gave up 1 base, with 9 bases separating them. Germline V gives CDR1 SGHTA, CDR2 FQGNSA. As DNA, the CDR3 is TGTGCCAGCAGCTTCAGGCGGAAGAACACTGAAGCTTTCTTT. It codes for CASSFRRKNTEAFF.

This rearrangement joins TRBV18 to TRBJ2-1; D call uncertain. V shed 3 bases and J shed 10 bases, with 10 bases lying between them. Germline V gives CDR1 KGHSH, CDR2 LQKENI. CDR3 size: 12 residues. Here the CDR3 reads CASSPSTREQFF. CDR3 bases: TGTGCCAGCTCACCCTCGACTCGGGAGCAGTTCTTC. Together with reference TRBV18 and TRBJ2-1, the CDR3 gives the full variable domain: NAGVMQNPRHLVRRRGQEARLRCSPMKGHSHVYWYRQLPEEGLKFMVYLQKENIIDESGMPKERFSAEFPKEGPSILRIQQVVRGDSAAYFCASSPSTREQFFGPGTRLTVL.

This clone was recorded only once. This chain joins TRBV7-9 and TRBJ1-1; 8 bases agree with TRBD1. The CDR3 runs 14 residues. Trimming at V came to 5 bases and at J to 6 bases, leaving 8 bases not matched to a gene. CDR1 SEHNR and CDR2 FQNEAQ come from the germline V gene (reference sequence). CDR3 protein: CASSHQDRDAEAFF. The CDR3 region has the DNA TGTGCCAGCAGCCATCAGGACAGGGATGCTGAAGCTTTCTTT.

V and J are TRBV5-6 and TRBJ2-1, with D perhaps TRBD2 (5 bases). V was cut by 2 bases and J by 4 bases, with 16 bases left in between. The CDR3 consists of 16 residues. The germline CDR1 and CDR2 sequences are SGHDT and YYEEEE. CDR3 sequence: CASSFRGLREYNEQFF. CDR3 sequence (DNA): TGTGCCAGCAGCTTCCGAGGGCTTAGAGAGTACAATGAGCAGTTCTTC.

This clone was seen only once. CDR3 nucleotide sequence: TGCGCCAGCAGTGCCTCCTCAACCGGAGGGACCCAGTACTTC. This sequence encodes CASSASSTGGTQYF. V is TRBV10-1 and J is TRBJ2-5; D might be TRBD2 (5 bases). The CDR3 runs to 14 residues. CDR1 and CDR2 from the germline V gene are WNHNN and SYGVQD (reference sequence). The ends were cut back, 4 bases at V and 7 bases at J, with 16 bases in the middle.

This rearrangement joins TRBV5-1 to TRBJ2-2; D gene ambiguous. The germline V gene has CDR1 SGHRS and CDR2 YFSETQ. CDR3 size: 12 residues. V was shortened by 7 bases and J by 3 bases, with 7 bases between the two germline ends. The CDR3 DNA reads as TGCGCCAGCCACTGGGACACCGGGGAGCTGTTTTTT. It codes for CASHWDTGELFF.

The chain couples TRBV25-1 to TRBJ1-1; 8 bases fit TRBD1. The CDR3 contains 15 residues. Germline values: CDR1 MGHDK, CDR2 SYGVNS. The junction had 8 bases not matched to a gene; V was cut back by 3 bases and J by 5 bases. In nucleotides, the CDR3 is TGTGCCAGCAGTGACCCCCTCCGGGACAGGACTGAAGCTTTCTTT. This sequence encodes CASSDPLRDRTEAFF.

The V call is TRBV5-1, the J call TRBJ1-2; TRBD1 agrees at 8 bases. V was clipped by 5 bases and J by 1 base; unmatched bases: 16. The CDR3 totals 18 residues. Looked up from germline, CDR1 is SGHRS and CDR2 is YFSETQ. In nucleotides, the CDR3 is TGCGCCAGCAGGACCCCCGTTAAGACAGGGGAAGGTAACTATGGCTACACCTTC. This encodes CASRTPVKTGEGNYGYTF.

The chain recombines TRBV5-1 with TRBJ2-3; 9 bases map to TRBD1. V dropped 4 bases and J dropped 0; count of bases not matched to a gene: 3. The germline CDR1 and CDR2 sequences are SGHRS and YFSETQ. The CDR3 is made up of 15 amino acids. The DNA for the CDR3 is TGCGCCAGCAGCCTGGGACAGGGTAGCACAGATACGCAGTATTTT. It encodes CASSLGQGSTDTQYF. Filled out from reference TRBV5-1 and TRBJ2-3, the complete variable domain reads KAGVTQTPRYLIKTRGQQVTLSCSPISGHRSVSWYQQTPGQGLQFLFEYFSETQRNKGNFPGRFSGRQFSNSRSEMNVSTLELGDSALYLCASSLGQGSTDTQYFGPGTRLTVL.

V gene TRBV19 combines with J gene TRBJ1-5, with D perhaps matching TRBD1 (6 bases). In germline, CDR1 is LNHDA, CDR2 SQIVND (reference sequence). Between the trimmed V and J ends, which lost 6 bases and 3 bases, there was a span of 18 bases. The CDR3 loop spans 16 amino acids. The CDR3 nucleotides read TGTGCCAGTAGAAAAAACGGGGGACAAACCAATCAGCCCCAGCATTTT. Translation gives CASRKNGGQTNQPQHF.